These 2 T cell receptor beta chains came from one sample sequenced in a study of vaccination effects on CD4 cells after COVID-19. Viral peptide pool expansion of antigen-specific CD4+ T cells preceded sequencing in the ViraFEST assay. Culture lasted over 9 days before CD4+ T cell isolation. Their specific antigens are unknown. Sequencing was performed with immunoSEQ multiplex PCR; in TCRdb, only in-frame clones are kept and a portion is missing. The sample yields approximately 54,000 clones, over 75% seen once. The material sequenced was CD4+ T cells from PBMCs cultured with HCoV-229E spike peptides, taken before COVID-19 vaccination. The receptor source for this set is a human donor who received a COVID-19 vaccine.

This clone occurred once. This chain joins TRBV6-5 and TRBJ2-7, with 8 bases identical to TRBD1. With V trimmed by 4 bases and J by 2 bases, 4 bases remained unmatched. Per the germline V gene, CDR1 is MNHEY and CDR2 is SVGAGI. This CDR3 has 14 amino acids. The CDR3 here is CASSWDRSAYEQYV. The CDR3 nucleotides are TGTGCCAGCAGTTGGGACAGGTCGGCCTACGAGCAGTACGTC.

The chain has TRBV24-1 and TRBJ2-3; 8 bases match TRBD2. The CDR3 has 14 residues. Germline assignment: CDR1 KGHDR and CDR2 SFDVKD. J lost 2 bases, V lost 4 bases, and 1 base had no gene match. Here the CDR3 reads CATSERGDTDTQYF. CDR3 DNA: TGTGCCACCAGTGAGCGGGGGGACACAGATACGCAGTATTTT.